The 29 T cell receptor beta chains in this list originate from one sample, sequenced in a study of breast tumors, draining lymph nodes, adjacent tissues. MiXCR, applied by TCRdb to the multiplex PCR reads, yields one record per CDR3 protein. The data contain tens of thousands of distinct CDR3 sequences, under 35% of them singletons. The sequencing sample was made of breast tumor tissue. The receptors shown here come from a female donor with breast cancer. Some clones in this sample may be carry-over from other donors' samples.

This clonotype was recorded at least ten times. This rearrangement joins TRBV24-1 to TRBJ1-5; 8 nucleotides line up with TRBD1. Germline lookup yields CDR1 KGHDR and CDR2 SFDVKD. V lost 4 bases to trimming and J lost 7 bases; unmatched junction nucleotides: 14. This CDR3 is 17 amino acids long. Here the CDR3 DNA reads TGTGCCACCAGTGACCCGTCCGCAGGGGGCAGGACGCAGCCCCAGCATTTT. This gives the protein CATSDPSAGGRTQPQHF.

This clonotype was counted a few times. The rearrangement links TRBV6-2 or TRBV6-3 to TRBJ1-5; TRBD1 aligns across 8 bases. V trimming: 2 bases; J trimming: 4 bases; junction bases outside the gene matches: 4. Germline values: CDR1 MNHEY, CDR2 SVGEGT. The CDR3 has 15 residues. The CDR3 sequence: CASSYGTGRNQPQHF. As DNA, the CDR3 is TGTGCCAGCAGTTACGGGACAGGTCGGAATCAGCCCCAGCATTTT.

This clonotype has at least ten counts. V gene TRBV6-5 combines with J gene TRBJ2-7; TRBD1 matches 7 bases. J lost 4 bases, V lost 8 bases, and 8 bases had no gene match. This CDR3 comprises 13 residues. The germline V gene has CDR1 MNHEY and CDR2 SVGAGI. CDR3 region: CASPTGTLYEQYF. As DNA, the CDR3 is TGTGCCAGCCCGACAGGGACCCTTTACGAGCAGTACTTC.

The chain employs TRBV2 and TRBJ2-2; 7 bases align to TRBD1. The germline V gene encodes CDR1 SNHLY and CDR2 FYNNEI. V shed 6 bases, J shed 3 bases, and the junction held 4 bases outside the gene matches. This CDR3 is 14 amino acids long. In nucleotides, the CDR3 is TGTGCCAGCAGATGGGACAGATACACCGGGGAGCTGTTTTTT. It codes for CASRWDRYTGELFF.

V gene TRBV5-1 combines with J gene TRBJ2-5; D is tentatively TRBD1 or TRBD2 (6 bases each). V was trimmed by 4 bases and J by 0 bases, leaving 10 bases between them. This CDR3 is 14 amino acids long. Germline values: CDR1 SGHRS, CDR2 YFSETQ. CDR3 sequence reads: CASSRGRYQETQYF. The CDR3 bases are TGCGCCAGCAGCCGGGGGCGGTACCAAGAGACCCAGTACTTC. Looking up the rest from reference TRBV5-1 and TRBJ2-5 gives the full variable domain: KAGVTQTPRYLIKTRGQQVTLSCSPISGHRSVSWYQQTPGQGLQFLFEYFSETQRNKGNFPGRFSGRQFSNSRSEMNVSTLELGDSALYLCASSRGRYQETQYFGPGTRLLVL.

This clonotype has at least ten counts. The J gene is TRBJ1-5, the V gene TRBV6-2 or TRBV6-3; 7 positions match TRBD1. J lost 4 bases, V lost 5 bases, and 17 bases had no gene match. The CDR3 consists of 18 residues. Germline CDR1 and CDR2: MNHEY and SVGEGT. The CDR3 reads CASSKPRTGSGGNQPQHF. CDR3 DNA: TGTGCCAGCAGTAAACCCAGGACAGGAAGCGGTGGTAATCAGCCCCAGCATTTT.

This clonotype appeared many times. As DNA, the CDR3 is TGTGCCAGCAGTGAACCTGGACTAGCGGATCCCTACAATGAGCAGTTCTTC. This encodes CASSEPGLADPYNEQFF. This chain uses TRBV25-1 with TRBJ2-1; 10 nucleotides agree with TRBD2. CDR1 is MGHDK and CDR2 is SYGVNS in the germline V gene. The ends lost 2 bases at V and 2 bases at J; junction bases unmatched: 6. The CDR3 has 17 amino acids.

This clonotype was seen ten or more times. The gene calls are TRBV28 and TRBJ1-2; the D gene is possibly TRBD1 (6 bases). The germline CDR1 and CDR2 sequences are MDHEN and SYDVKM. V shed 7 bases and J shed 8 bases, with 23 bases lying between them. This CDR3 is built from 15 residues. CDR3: CASKPIRGDFEGYTF. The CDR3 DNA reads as TGTGCCAGCAAACCCATCAGGGGCGATTTTGAAGGCTACACCTTC.

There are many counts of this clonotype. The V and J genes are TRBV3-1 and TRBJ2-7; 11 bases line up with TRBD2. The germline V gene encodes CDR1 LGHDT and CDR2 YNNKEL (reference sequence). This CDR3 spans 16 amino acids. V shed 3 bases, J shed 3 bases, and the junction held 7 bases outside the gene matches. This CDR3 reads CASSHTSGRGIYEQYF. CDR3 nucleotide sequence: TGTGCCAGCAGCCACACTAGCGGGAGAGGCATCTACGAGCAGTACTTC.

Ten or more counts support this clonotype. The DNA for the CDR3 is TGCGCCAGCAGCCAAGGGGGAGGGCCTGAGTTCTTC. Its translation: CASSQGGGPEFF. V usage is TRBV4-1 and J usage is TRBJ2-1; the match to TRBD2 covers 7 bases. Germline loops: CDR1 MGHRA, CDR2 YSYEKL. J was trimmed by 14 bases and V by 1 base; bases with no gene match: 5. The CDR3 consists of 12 residues.

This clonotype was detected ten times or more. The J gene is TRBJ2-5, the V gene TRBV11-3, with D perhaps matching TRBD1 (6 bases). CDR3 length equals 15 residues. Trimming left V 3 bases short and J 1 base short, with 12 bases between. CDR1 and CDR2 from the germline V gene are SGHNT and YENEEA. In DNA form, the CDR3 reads TGTGCCAGCAGCTTGAACAGGGTGGCCCAAGAGACCCAGTACTTC. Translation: CASSLNRVAQETQYF. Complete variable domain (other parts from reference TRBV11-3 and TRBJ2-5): EAGVVQSPRYKIIEKKQPVAFWCNPISGHNTLYWYLQNLGQGPELLIRYENEEAVDDSQLPKDRFSAERLKGVDSTLKIQPAELGDSAVYLCASSLNRVAQETQYFGPGTRLLVL.

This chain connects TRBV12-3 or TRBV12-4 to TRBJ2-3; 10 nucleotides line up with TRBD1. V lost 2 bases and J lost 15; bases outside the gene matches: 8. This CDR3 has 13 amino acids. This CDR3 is CASSLKVGQGKYF. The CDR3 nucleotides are TGTGCCAGCAGTTTAAAGGTGGGACAGGGGAAATATTTT.

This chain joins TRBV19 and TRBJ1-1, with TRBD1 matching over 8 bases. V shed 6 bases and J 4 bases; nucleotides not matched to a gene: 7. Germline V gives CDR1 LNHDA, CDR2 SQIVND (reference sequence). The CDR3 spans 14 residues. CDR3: CASRSDRAITEAFF. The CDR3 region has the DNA TGTGCCAGTAGGTCGGACAGGGCAATCACTGAAGCTTTCTTT.

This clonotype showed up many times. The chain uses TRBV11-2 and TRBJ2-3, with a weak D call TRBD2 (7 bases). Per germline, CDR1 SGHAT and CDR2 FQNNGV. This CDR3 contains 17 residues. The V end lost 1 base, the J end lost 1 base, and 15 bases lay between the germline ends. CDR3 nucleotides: TGTGCCAGCAGCTTAGGGGGGGGCGGCCTCCGCACAGATACGCAGTATTTT. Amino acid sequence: CASSLGGGGLRTDTQYF. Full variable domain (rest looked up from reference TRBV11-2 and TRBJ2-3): EAGVAQSPRYKIIEKRQSVAFWCNPISGHATLYWYQQILGQGPKLLIQFQNNGVVDDSQLPKDRFSAERLKGVDSTLKIQPAKLEDSAVYLCASSLGGGGLRTDTQYFGPGTRLTVL.

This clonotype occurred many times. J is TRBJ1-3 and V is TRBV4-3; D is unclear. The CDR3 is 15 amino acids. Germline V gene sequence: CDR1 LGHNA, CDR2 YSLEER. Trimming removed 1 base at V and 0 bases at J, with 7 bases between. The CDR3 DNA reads TGCGCCAGCAGCCAAGGGGTTAGCTCTGGAAACACCATATATTTT. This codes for CASSQGVSSGNTIYF.

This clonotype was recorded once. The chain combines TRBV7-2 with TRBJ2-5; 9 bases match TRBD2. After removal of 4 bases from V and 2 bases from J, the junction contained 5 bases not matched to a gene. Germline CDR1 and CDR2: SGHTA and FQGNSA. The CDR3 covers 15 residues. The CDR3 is CASSWASGKQETQYF. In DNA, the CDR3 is TGTGCCAGCAGCTGGGCTAGCGGGAAACAAGAGACCCAGTACTTC.

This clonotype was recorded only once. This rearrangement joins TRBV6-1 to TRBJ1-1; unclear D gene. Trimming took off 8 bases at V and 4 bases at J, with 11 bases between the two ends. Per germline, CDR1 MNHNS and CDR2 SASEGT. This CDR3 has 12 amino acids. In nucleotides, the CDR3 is TGTGCCAGCGCCCCCAGGCCCACTGAAGCTTTCTTT. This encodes CASAPRPTEAFF.

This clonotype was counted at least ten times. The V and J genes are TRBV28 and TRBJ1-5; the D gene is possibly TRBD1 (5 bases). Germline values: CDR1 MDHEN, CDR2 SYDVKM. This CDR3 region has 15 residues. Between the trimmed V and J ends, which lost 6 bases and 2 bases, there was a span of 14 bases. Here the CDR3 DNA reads TGTGCCAGCAGGTCGGGGGGAATTGGCAATCAGCCCCAGCATTTT. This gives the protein CASRSGGIGNQPQHF.

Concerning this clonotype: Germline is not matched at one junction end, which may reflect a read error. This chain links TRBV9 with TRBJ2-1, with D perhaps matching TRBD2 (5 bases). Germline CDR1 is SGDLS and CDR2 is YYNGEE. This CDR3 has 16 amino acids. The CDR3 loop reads CASSVYDGLTTGEQSF. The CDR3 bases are TGTGCCAGCAGCGTATATGATGGATTGACCACTGGGGAGCAGTCCTTC. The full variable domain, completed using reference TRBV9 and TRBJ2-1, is DSGVTQTPKHLITATGQRVTLRCSPRSGDLSVYWYQQSLDQGLQFLIQYYNGEERAKGNILERFSAQQFPDLHSELNLSSLELGDSALYFCASSVYDGLTTGEQSFGPGTRLTVL.

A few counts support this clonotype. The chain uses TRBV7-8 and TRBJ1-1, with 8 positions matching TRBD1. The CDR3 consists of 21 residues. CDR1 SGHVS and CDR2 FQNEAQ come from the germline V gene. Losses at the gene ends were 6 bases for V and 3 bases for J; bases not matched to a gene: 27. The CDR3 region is CASSSRASFGQGGDKDTEAFF. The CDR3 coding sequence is TGTGCCAGCAGTTCACGAGCTTCCTTCGGACAGGGAGGTGATAAAGACACTGAAGCTTTCTTT.

The CDR3 region has the DNA TGTGCCAGCAGTTACCCCGGACTAGCGGGAGAACATGAGCAGTTCTTC. This encodes CASSYPGLAGEHEQFF. The chain links TRBV6-8 to TRBJ2-1; 13 bases align to TRBD2. Looked up from germline, CDR1 is MNHGY and CDR2 is SAAAGT. This CDR3 has 16 residues. Trimming at V came to 2 bases and at J to 8 bases, leaving 6 bases not matched to a gene.

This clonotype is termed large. The CDR3 DNA reads TGCGCCAGCAGCCCCGAGGGGGCGGACGAGCAGTACTTC. Residues: CASSPEGADEQYF. The chain uses TRBV4-3 and TRBJ2-7; 7 bases map to TRBD1. CDR1 LGHNA and CDR2 YSLEER come from the germline V gene. The trim removed 4 bases at V and 5 bases at J, leaving 5 bases unmatched. The CDR3 loop spans 13 amino acids.

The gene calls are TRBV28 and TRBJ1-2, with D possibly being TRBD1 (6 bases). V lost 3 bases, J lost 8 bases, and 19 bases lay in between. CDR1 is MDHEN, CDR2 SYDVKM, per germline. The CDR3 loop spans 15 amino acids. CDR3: CASSLYGGAGKGYTF. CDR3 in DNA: TGTGCCAGCAGTTTGTATGGGGGGGCCGGAAAAGGCTACACCTTC.

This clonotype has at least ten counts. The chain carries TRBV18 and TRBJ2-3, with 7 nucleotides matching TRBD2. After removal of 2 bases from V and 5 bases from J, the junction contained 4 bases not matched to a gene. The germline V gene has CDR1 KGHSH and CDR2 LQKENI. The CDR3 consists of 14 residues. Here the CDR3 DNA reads TGTGCCAGCTCACCAACTAGCGTGGGAGATACGCAGTATTTT. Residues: CASSPTSVGDTQYF. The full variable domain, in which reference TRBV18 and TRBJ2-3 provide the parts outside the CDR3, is NAGVMQNPRHLVRRRGQEARLRCSPMKGHSHVYWYRQLPEEGLKFMVYLQKENIIDESGMPKERFSAEFPKEGPSILRIQQVVRGDSAAYFCASSPTSVGDTQYFGPGTRLTVL.

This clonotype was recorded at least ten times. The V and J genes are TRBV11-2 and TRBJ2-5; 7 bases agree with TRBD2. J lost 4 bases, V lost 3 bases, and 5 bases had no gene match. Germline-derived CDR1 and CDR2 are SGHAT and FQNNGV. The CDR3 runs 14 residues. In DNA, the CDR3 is TGTGCCAGCAGCTTGGTGGGGGGGGTAGAGACCCAGTACTTC. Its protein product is CASSLVGGVETQYF. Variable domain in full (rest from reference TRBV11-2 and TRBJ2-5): EAGVAQSPRYKIIEKRQSVAFWCNPISGHATLYWYQQILGQGPKLLIQFQNNGVVDDSQLPKDRFSAERLKGVDSTLKIQPAKLEDSAVYLCASSLVGGVETQYFGPGTRLLVL.

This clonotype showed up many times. The CDR3 loop reads CASIKSGASGNTIYF. In DNA, the CDR3 is TGTGCCAGCATAAAGTCGGGGGCCTCTGGAAACACCATATATTTT. The gene calls are TRBV12-3 or TRBV12-4 and TRBJ1-3, with D possibly being TRBD1 (6 bases). This CDR3 is built from 15 residues. V was cut by 7 bases and J by 0 bases, with 13 bases left in between.

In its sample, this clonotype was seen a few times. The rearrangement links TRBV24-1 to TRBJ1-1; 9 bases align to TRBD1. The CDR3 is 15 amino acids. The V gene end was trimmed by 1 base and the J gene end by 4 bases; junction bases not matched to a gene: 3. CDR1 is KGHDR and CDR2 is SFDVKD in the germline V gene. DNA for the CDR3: TGTGCCACCAGTGATTTAGCGACAGGGGGCACTGAAGCTTTCTTT. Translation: CATSDLATGGTEAFF.

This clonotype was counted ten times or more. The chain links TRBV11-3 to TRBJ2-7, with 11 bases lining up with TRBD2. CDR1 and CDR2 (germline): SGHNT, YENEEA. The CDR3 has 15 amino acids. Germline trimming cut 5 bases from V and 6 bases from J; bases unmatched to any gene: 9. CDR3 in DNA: TGTGCCAGCAGCCCGCAACTAGCGGGAGCTTCCGAGCAGTACTTC. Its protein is CASSPQLAGASEQYF.

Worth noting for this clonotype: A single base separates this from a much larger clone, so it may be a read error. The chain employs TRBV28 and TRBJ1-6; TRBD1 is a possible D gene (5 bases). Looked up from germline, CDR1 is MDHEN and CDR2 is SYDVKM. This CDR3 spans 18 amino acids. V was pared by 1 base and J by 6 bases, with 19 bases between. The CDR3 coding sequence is TGTGCCAGCAGTTTATCCCTTCCAGGGACCTGTCCTAATTCACCCCTCCACTTT. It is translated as CASSLSLPGTCPNSPLHF.